This T cell receptor beta chain was sequenced in a study of siplizumab effects on memory and regulatory T cells. Sequencing used immunoSEQ multiplex PCR; TCRdb keeps in-frame clones, though not all of them. The repertoire holds approximately 56,000 clones, with over 95% as singletons. The receptor comes from a human donor in good health. Sequenced material: naive CD8+ T cells sorted from blood.

CDR3 residues: CAWSVGGNNEQFF. The CDR3 coding sequence is TGTGCCTGGAGTGTCGGGGGAAACAATGAGCAGTTCTTC. The rearrangement uses TRBV30 and TRBJ2-1; the D gene is possibly TRBD2 (6 bases). Trimming left V 0 bases short and J 5 bases short, with 8 bases between. The V gene's germline CDR1 is GTSNPN and CDR2 SVGIG (reference sequence). The CDR3 is made up of 13 amino acids.